This is a list of T cell receptor beta chains from one sample in a study of blood T cell repertoires in COVID-19. Sequencing used immunoSEQ multiplex PCR; TCRdb keeps in-frame clones, though not all of them. The repertoire holds roughly 200,000 clones, with approximately 90% as singletons. The sample consisted of PBMCs or T cells enriched from blood (not recorded which). These receptors originate from a man between 18 and 35 years old with acute COVID-19. Both conserved end residues are part of each CDR3. The order of the fields is CDR3 length, clone size, D gene, J gene, V gene, CDR3 DNA, CDR3 protein. A D gene is named only where the DNA matches it firmly. Rows may omit the clone size; those that give it use once, few, many or a size class.

cdr3_length: 15
clone_size: once
d_call: TRBD1
j_call: TRBJ2-7
v_call: TRBV5-4
cdr3_nt: TGTGCCAGCAGCTTAGGACAGGGGGATTCCTACGAGCAGTACTTC
cdr3_aa: CASSLGQGDSYEQYF

cdr3_length: 13
clone_size: NA
d_call: NA
j_call: TRBJ2-7
v_call: TRBV14
cdr3_nt: TGTGCCAGCAGCCTGGGAGCCAACTACGAGCAGTACTTC
cdr3_aa: CASSLGANYEQYF

cdr3_length: 15
clone_size: NA
d_call: NA
j_call: TRBJ2-7
v_call: TRBV4-3
cdr3_nt: TGCGCCAGCAGCCAAGTATTCGCAGGGGGGTACGAGCAGTACTTC
cdr3_aa: CASSQVFAGGYEQYF

cdr3_length: 17
clone_size: NA
d_call: TRBD2
j_call: TRBJ2-1
v_call: TRBV4-2
cdr3_nt: TGTGCCAGCAGCCAAGTCAGTTTTGGGGGAGGGCCGGTTGGACAGTTCTTC
cdr3_aa: CASSQVSFGGGPVGQFF

cdr3_length: 15
clone_size: NA
d_call: NA
j_call: TRBJ1-4
v_call: TRBV28
cdr3_nt: TGTGCCAGCAGTTCTCCAGGGTCTATTAATGAAAAACTGTTTTTT
cdr3_aa: CASSSPGSINEKLFF

cdr3_length: 17
clone_size: NA
d_call: NA
j_call: TRBJ2-4
v_call: TRBV5-1
cdr3_nt: TGCGCCAGCAGCTTCCGGGATTGGGGAGACGCCAAAAACATTCAGTACTTC
cdr3_aa: CASSFRDWGDAKNIQYF

cdr3_length: 13
clone_size: NA
d_call: NA
j_call: TRBJ2-7
v_call: TRBV10-3
cdr3_nt: TGTGCCATCAGTGCTAGAGACTCCTACGAGCAGTACTTC
cdr3_aa: CAISARDSYEQYF

cdr3_length: 15
clone_size: NA
d_call: TRBD2
j_call: TRBJ2-3
v_call: TRBV5-1
cdr3_nt: TGCGCCAGCAGCTCGGTAGCGGGAAGCACAGATACGCAGTATTTT
cdr3_aa: CASSSVAGSTDTQYF

cdr3_length: 13
clone_size: NA
d_call: TRBD1
j_call: TRBJ2-5
v_call: TRBV28
cdr3_nt: TGTGCCAGCAGTACTGACAGGGACCCCGGGCGGTACTTC
cdr3_aa: CASSTDRDPGRYF

cdr3_length: 15
clone_size: NA
d_call: TRBD1
j_call: TRBJ1-2
v_call: TRBV28
cdr3_nt: TGTGCCAGCAGTCCTCGACAGGGGGCAGGCTATGGCTACACCTTC
cdr3_aa: CASSPRQGAGYGYTF

cdr3_length: 13
clone_size: NA
d_call: NA
j_call: TRBJ2-1
v_call: TRBV27
cdr3_nt: TGTGCCAGCAGTTTACAGGGTAACAATGAGCAGTTCTTC
cdr3_aa: CASSLQGNNEQFF

cdr3_length: 13
clone_size: NA
d_call: TRBD2
j_call: TRBJ2-1
v_call: TRBV28
cdr3_nt: TGTGCCAGCAGTCCTACTAGCGGGAACGAGCAGTTCTTC
cdr3_aa: CASSPTSGNEQFF

cdr3_length: 16
clone_size: NA
d_call: NA
j_call: TRBJ2-1
v_call: TRBV7-9
cdr3_nt: TGTGCCAGCAGCCCGAACAGGCGAAACCCCTACAATGAGCAGTTCTTC
cdr3_aa: CASSPNRRNPYNEQFF

cdr3_length: 15
clone_size: NA
d_call: NA
j_call: TRBJ2-5
v_call: TRBV3-1/TRBV3-2
cdr3_nt: TGTGCCAGCAGCCAAGATCTAGAGTACCAAGAGACCCAGTACTTC
cdr3_aa: CASSQDLEYQETQYF

cdr3_length: 15
clone_size: NA
d_call: NA
j_call: TRBJ2-7
v_call: TRBV10-3
cdr3_nt: TGTGCCATCAGTGAGCCAGGCCTTGACTCCTACGAGCAGTACTTC
cdr3_aa: CAISEPGLDSYEQYF

cdr3_length: 15
clone_size: NA
d_call: TRBD1
j_call: TRBJ2-7
v_call: TRBV6-5
cdr3_nt: TGTGCCAGCAGTTACCGATATACAGGGGCCTACGAGCAGTACTTC
cdr3_aa: CASSYRYTGAYEQYF

cdr3_length: 16
clone_size: NA
d_call: TRBD1
j_call: TRBJ2-5
v_call: TRBV6-6
cdr3_nt: TGTGCCAGCAGACAACAGACAGGGAGTAACCAAGAGACCCAGTACTTC
cdr3_aa: CASRQQTGSNQETQYF

cdr3_length: 14
clone_size: once
d_call: NA
j_call: TRBJ2-7
v_call: TRBV10-2
cdr3_nt: TGCGCCAGCAGTGACTCAGGTACCCCCCGCGAGCAGTACTTC
cdr3_aa: CASSDSGTPREQYF

cdr3_length: 13
clone_size: NA
d_call: NA
j_call: TRBJ1-1
v_call: TRBV27
cdr3_nt: TGTGCCAGCAGTCTTACAGAGAACACTGAAGCTTTCTTT
cdr3_aa: CASSLTENTEAFF

cdr3_length: 16
clone_size: NA
d_call: TRBD1
j_call: TRBJ1-2
v_call: TRBV11-3
cdr3_nt: TGTGCCAGCAGCCGCCGGGACAGGGAAGCGGTGGGAGGCTACACCTTC
cdr3_aa: CASSRRDREAVGGYTF

cdr3_length: 15
clone_size: NA
d_call: TRBD1
j_call: TRBJ2-1
v_call: TRBV28
cdr3_nt: TGTGCCAGCAGCCCCGAGGACAGGGTCTACAATGAGCAGTTCTTC
cdr3_aa: CASSPEDRVYNEQFF

cdr3_length: 13
clone_size: NA
d_call: NA
j_call: TRBJ1-4
v_call: TRBV2
cdr3_nt: TGTGCCAGCAGCGAAACGAGCGCCCTCGTGGGGTTTTTT
cdr3_aa: CASSETSALVGFF

cdr3_length: 16
clone_size: NA
d_call: TRBD2
j_call: TRBJ2-2
v_call: TRBV9
cdr3_nt: TGTGCCAGCAGCGTAGGCGAGGGAGGGCCTCCCGGGGAGCTGTTTTTT
cdr3_aa: CASSVGEGGPPGELFF

cdr3_length: 16
clone_size: NA
d_call: NA
j_call: TRBJ2-3
v_call: TRBV7-3
cdr3_nt: TGTGCCAGCAGCTTAATCGGCGGGGACCTCACAGATACGCAGTATTTT
cdr3_aa: CASSLIGGDLTDTQYF

cdr3_length: 15
clone_size: NA
d_call: NA
j_call: TRBJ2-7
v_call: TRBV28
cdr3_nt: TGTGCCAGCAGTCCTCATCAACCTAGCGTGTACGAGCAGTACTTC
cdr3_aa: CASSPHQPSVYEQYF

cdr3_length: 16
clone_size: NA
d_call: NA
j_call: TRBJ1-4
v_call: TRBV14
cdr3_nt: TGTGCCAGCAGCCAAGTCTATGTAGGAGCTAATGAAAAACTGTTTTTT
cdr3_aa: CASSQVYVGANEKLFF

cdr3_length: 13
clone_size: NA
d_call: NA
j_call: TRBJ2-2
v_call: TRBV19
cdr3_nt: TGTGCCAGTAGTCGCCGGGAGACCGGGGAGCTGTTTTTT
cdr3_aa: CASSRRETGELFF

cdr3_length: 15
clone_size: NA
d_call: TRBD2
j_call: TRBJ2-1
v_call: TRBV28
cdr3_nt: TGTGCCAGCAACCAGCGGGAGGCATCCTACAATGAGCAGTTCTTC
cdr3_aa: CASNQREASYNEQFF

cdr3_length: 13
clone_size: NA
d_call: NA
j_call: TRBJ1-1
v_call: TRBV6-5
cdr3_nt: TGTGCCAGCAGTTACTCACAGAACACTGAAGCTTTCTTT
cdr3_aa: CASSYSQNTEAFF

cdr3_length: 14
clone_size: NA
d_call: TRBD1
j_call: TRBJ1-1
v_call: TRBV6-4
cdr3_nt: TGTGCCAGCAGTGCCAATTCCGGGACAGATGAAGCTTTCTTT
cdr3_aa: CASSANSGTDEAFF

cdr3_length: 15
clone_size: NA
d_call: NA
j_call: TRBJ1-5
v_call: TRBV5-6
cdr3_nt: TGTGCCAGCAGCTTGTCCGGGGTCCCCAATCAGCCCCAGCATTTT
cdr3_aa: CASSLSGVPNQPQHF

cdr3_length: 15
clone_size: NA
d_call: TRBD1
j_call: TRBJ1-2
v_call: TRBV13
cdr3_nt: TGTGCCAGCCCCGGGTTGGACAGGGGGTCCTATGGCTACACCTTC
cdr3_aa: CASPGLDRGSYGYTF

cdr3_length: 14
clone_size: NA
d_call: NA
j_call: TRBJ1-1
v_call: TRBV30
cdr3_nt: TGTGCCTGGTTCACAGGGTGGGGGCGCACTGAAGCTTTCTTT
cdr3_aa: CAWFTGWGRTEAFF

cdr3_length: 19
clone_size: NA
d_call: NA
j_call: TRBJ2-1
v_call: TRBV6-1
cdr3_nt: TGTGCCAGCAGTGTTCCCAGTAATACAGCGGGCAGCTCCTACAATGAGCAGTTCTTC
cdr3_aa: CASSVPSNTAGSSYNEQFF

cdr3_length: 13
clone_size: once
d_call: NA
j_call: TRBJ2-5
v_call: TRBV2
cdr3_nt: TGTGCCAGCAGTGAGTTGGAGCAAGAGACCCAGTACTTC
cdr3_aa: CASSELEQETQYF

cdr3_length: 18
clone_size: NA
d_call: TRBD1
j_call: TRBJ2-1
v_call: TRBV19
cdr3_nt: TGTGCCAGTAGTCATATATTGGGTGTCGACAGGGTACCGAATGAGCAGTTCTTC
cdr3_aa: CASSHILGVDRVPNEQFF

cdr3_length: 16
clone_size: NA
d_call: NA
j_call: TRBJ1-1
v_call: TRBV28
cdr3_nt: TGTGCCAGCACCTCAGAAGGGACACTCCTCCGTCCTGAAGCTTTCTTT
cdr3_aa: CASTSEGTLLRPEAFF

cdr3_length: 14
clone_size: NA
d_call: TRBD1
j_call: TRBJ2-1
v_call: TRBV10-3
cdr3_nt: TGTGCCATCAGTCCCCGGACAGGGGGCGGTGAGCAGTTCTTC
cdr3_aa: CAISPRTGGGEQFF

cdr3_length: 12
clone_size: NA
d_call: NA
j_call: TRBJ1-2
v_call: TRBV29-1
cdr3_nt: TGCAGCGTTGAACAGGGAAGCTATGGCTACACCTTC
cdr3_aa: CSVEQGSYGYTF

cdr3_length: 15
clone_size: NA
d_call: TRBD1
j_call: TRBJ1-4
v_call: TRBV7-9
cdr3_nt: TGTGCCAGCAGCCCCTTGGACAGGCCGAATGAAAAACTGTTTTTT
cdr3_aa: CASSPLDRPNEKLFF

cdr3_length: 12
clone_size: NA
d_call: TRBD1
j_call: TRBJ2-7
v_call: TRBV27
cdr3_nt: TGTGCCAGCAGTTCGACAGGGTACGAGCAGTACTTC
cdr3_aa: CASSSTGYEQYF

cdr3_length: 17
clone_size: NA
d_call: TRBD2
j_call: TRBJ2-7
v_call: TRBV7-9
cdr3_nt: TGTGCCAGCAGCACGGGACTAGCGGGAGGGCCTTTCTACGAGCAGTACTTC
cdr3_aa: CASSTGLAGGPFYEQYF

cdr3_length: 11
clone_size: NA
d_call: NA
j_call: TRBJ2-1
v_call: TRBV7-9
cdr3_nt: TGTGCCAGCAGCTTGCAGGGTGAGCAGTTCTTC
cdr3_aa: CASSLQGEQFF